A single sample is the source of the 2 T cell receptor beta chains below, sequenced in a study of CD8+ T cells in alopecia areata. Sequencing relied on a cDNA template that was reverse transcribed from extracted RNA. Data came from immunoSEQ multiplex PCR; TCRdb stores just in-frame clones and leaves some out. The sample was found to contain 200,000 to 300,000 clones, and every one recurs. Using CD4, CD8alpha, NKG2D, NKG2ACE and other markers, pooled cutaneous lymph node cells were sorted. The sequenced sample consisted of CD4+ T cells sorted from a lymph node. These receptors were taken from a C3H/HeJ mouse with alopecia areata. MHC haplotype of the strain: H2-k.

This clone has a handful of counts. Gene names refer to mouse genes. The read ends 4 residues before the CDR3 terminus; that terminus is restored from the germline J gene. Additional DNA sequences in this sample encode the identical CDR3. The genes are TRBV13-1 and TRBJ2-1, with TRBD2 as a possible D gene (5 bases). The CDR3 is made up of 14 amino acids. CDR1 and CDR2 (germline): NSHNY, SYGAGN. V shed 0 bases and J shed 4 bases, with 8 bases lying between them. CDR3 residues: CASSDGAGYAEQFF. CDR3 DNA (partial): TGTGCCAGCAGTGATGGAGCTGGGTATGCT.

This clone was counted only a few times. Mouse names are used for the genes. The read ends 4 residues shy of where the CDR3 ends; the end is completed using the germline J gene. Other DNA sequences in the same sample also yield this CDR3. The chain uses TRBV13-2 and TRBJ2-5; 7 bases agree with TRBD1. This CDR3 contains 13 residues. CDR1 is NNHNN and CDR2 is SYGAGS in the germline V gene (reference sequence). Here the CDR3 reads CASGDGTEDTQYF. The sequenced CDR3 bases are TGTGCCAGCGGTGACGGGACAGAGGAC.